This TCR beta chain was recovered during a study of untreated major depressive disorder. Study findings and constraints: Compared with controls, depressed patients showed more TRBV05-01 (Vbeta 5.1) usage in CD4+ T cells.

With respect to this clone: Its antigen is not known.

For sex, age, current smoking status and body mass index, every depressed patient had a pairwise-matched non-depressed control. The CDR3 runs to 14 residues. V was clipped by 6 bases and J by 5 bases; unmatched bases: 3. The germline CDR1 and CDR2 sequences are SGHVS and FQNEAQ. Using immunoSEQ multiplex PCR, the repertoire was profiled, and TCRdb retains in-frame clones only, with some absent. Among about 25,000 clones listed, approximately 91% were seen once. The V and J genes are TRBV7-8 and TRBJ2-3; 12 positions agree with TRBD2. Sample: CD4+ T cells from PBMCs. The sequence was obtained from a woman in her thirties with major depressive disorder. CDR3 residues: CASSATSGGDTQYF. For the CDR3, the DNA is TGTGCCAGCAGTGCGACTAGCGGGGGAGATACGCAGTATTTT.